The entry below describes one T cell receptor (beta chain). This clonotype was recorded at least ten times. Its antigen is still unknown. No per-base quality is available; no much larger clone lies one base away. Read against the paper, the sample's time point label means: newly diagnosed GD, antithyroid drugs for less than 3 months. For both TCR sequencing and RNA sequencing, RNA was extracted from PBMCs using TRIzol. Graves' disease was diagnosed according to American Thyroid Association guidelines. The patients came from an endocrinology department in Xi'an, China. From each patient, approximately 9 milliliters of peripheral blood was collected into an EDTA anticoagulant tube. Ficoll Paque Plus density gradient separation was used to isolate PBMCs, and no additional T cell sorting was done. RNA quality was checked with an Agilent 2100 Bioanalyzer and agarose gel, and concentration with a NanoDrop 2000.

From the cysteine through the phenylalanine, the CDR3 covers 13 amino acids. The retained sequence is limited to the CDR3, 39 bases, with the frame set at the first base. Via the germline V gene, CDR1 is WSHSY and CDR2 SAAADI. V and J are trimmed by 10 bases and 5 bases, and the gene matches miss 8 bases of the junction. The sample comes from a study of regulatory T cells in long-lasting Graves disease (dated by TCRdb to about 2021). In the study overall: Antithyroid drugs had been taken for less than 3 months by newly diagnosed Graves' disease patients. Patients with persistent Graves' disease were compared with patients with newly diagnosed Graves' disease using TCR sequencing and RNA sequencing of peripheral blood. The study was registered as a clinical trial and conducted in China. A total of roughly 33 samples were covered by TCR sequencing, comprising around 13 persistent and around 20 newly diagnosed Graves' disease patients. Overall results and qualifications from the work: The authors acknowledged the small sample size as a limitation that may reduce accuracy. Peripheral blood alone was examined, since thyroid tissue, which constituted the primary lesion, could not be accessed. TRBV28, TRBJ1-2 and TRBJ2-5 were preferentially used in persistent disease, while TRBV20-1 and TRBJ2-1 were favored in newly diagnosed disease. Lower TCR Shannon entropy and fewer highly expanded clones were observed in persistent Graves' disease patients than in newly diagnosed patients, which suggested clonal expansion. Sequencing and analysis were restricted to the TCR beta chain. Persistent patients shared more public clonotypes among themselves (2,741) than newly diagnosed patients did (roughly 920).

Receptor amplification or capture employed multiplex PCR. Sequenced on an Illumina HiSeq 4000. TCR beta libraries were built with iRepertoire HTBI primers and Arm-PCR amplification of CDR3 regions. PCR products were gel purified before sequencing. The paper's data handling went like this. Across samples, some 62 TRBV and roughly 15 TRBJ segments were identified and used for gene usage analysis of CDR3 amino acid clonotypes. Filtered high-quality paired reads were merged into contigs using COPE and FqMerger. BLAST was used to align contigs to the IMGT TRBV, TRBD and TRBJ reference genes, and CDR3 was defined following IMGT. Any clonotype with a frequency above 0.1% was counted as a highly expanded clone. Repertoire diversity was measured by Shannon entropy, and V-J evenness by the Gini coefficient. A clonotype was considered public if more than one individual shared it. TCRdb took the public reads, trimmed them with fastp at Q25, ran MiXCR for clone calling and kept in-frame beta chains. CDR3 protein sequences are deduplicated, and each keeps its most common genes and DNA. TCRdb's processing, not the study's, gives the V and J calls here. The sample yields 390,000 or so distinct CDR3 sequences; roughly 12% were counted once. The top ten constitute 15% to 20% of the sample.

The same data also contributed to another study, on T cells in Graves' hyperthyroidism and ophthalmopathy. As that second paper reports: Stable Graves' hyperthyroidism was defined as no progression to ophthalmopathy during 18 months of follow-up. The hyperthyroidism patients were between 18 and 65 years old and newly diagnosed, with a disease duration of less than 2 months. Patients with uncontrolled infections, other autoimmune diseases, pregnancy or lactation were excluded. Diagnoses were based on clinical symptoms, serum thyroxine and TRAb, thyroid ultrasound and orbital computed tomography. For the first round of RT-PCR on the TCR CDR3, the HTBI primer set was used together with the Qiagen OneStep RT-PCR kit. Blood samples also contained most of the expanded thyroid clonotypes (frequency above 0.001), which suggests that blood repertoires may reflect thyroid immune responses. In cross-validation, a model built on a 13 V-J signature told ophthalmopathy apart from stable hyperthyroidism with 85% to 90% sensitivity and approximately 81% specificity, and in testing the same model reached 80%/75%. During validation, the model predicted progression to ophthalmopathy a median of approximately six months ahead of onset, with roughly 65% sensitivity and 72.22% specificity. To identify TCR V-J signatures that set the groups apart, the researchers used a discovery cohort of 95 to 100 patients, made up of approximately 43 with Graves' ophthalmopathy and 55 to 65 with stable Graves' hyperthyroidism. Whether ophthalmopathy could be predicted prospectively was tested in an independent validation cohort made up of under 20 hyperthyroidism patients plus 17 patients who later progressed to ophthalmopathy. The 100 discovery patients were divided at random into training and test sets in a 7:3 ratio. Thyroid tissue and blood T-cell repertoires from six Graves' hyperthyroidism patients were also compared in the study. Following sampling, methimazole starting at 30 mg daily was given to hyperthyroidism patients, and high-dose intravenous methylprednisolone was given to ophthalmopathy patients. A second multiplex PCR round built the libraries, followed by size selection and purification. Sequencing of the libraries was done on an Illumina HiSeq2000 using paired-end 100 bp reads. SOAPnuke was used to process the raw data, removing reads that contained adapters or uncalled bases, had a mean Phred below 15, or lacked an exact match to the constant primer or identifier. COPE v1.2.5 was used to merge high-quality paired reads, and clonotypes were defined as unique nucleotide sequences. MiTCR v1.1 was used to align the clonotypes against IMGT TRBV, TRBD and TRBJ reference segments. The analysis included only V-J combinations with a frequency above 0.0001, which together covered roughly 99% of the repertoires. The TCS score was defined as the ratio of F50 (clonal expansion) to E x V (chaos), calculated using BLOSUM62-based TCRdist between CDR3 peptides within each V-J. Welch's t-statistics and random forest reduced several hundred V-J features to under 15, which were used in a naive Bayes classifier (R e1071). Sample size was not statistically predetermined, and blinding of investigators to group allocation was not performed. The paper describes TCR Vbeta CDR3 sequencing of 140 or so peripheral blood samples, made up of 43 ophthalmopathy patients, around 78 hyperthyroidism patients and 17 progressor patients.

The chain couples TRBV10-2 to TRBJ1-1; 9 middle bases align to TRBD1. The clonotype originates from a young woman with Graves disease. Donor details come from another sample of the same person, matched by shared clones. The source was peripheral blood mononuclear cells (PBMCs), collected at new diagnosis, from a patient treated with antithyroid drugs. The sequence in DNA is TGCGCCATCCAAAACAGGGGGCAGACTGAAGCTTTCTTT. Translated, it gives CAIQNRGQTEAFF.